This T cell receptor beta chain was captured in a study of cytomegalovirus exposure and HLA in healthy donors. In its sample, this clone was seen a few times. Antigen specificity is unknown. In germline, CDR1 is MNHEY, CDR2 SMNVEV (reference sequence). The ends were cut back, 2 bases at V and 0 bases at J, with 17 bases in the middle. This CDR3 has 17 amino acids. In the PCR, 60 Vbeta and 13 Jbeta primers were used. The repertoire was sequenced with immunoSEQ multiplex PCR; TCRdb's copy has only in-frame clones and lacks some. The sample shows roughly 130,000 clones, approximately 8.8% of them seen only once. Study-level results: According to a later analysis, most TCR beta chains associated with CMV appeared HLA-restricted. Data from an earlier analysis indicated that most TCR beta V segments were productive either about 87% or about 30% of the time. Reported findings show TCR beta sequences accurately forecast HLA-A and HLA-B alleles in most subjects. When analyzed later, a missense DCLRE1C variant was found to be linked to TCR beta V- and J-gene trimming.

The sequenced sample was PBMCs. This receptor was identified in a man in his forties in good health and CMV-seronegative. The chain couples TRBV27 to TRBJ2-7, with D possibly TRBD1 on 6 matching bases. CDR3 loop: CASSLGPAGALSYEQYF. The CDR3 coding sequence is TGTGCCAGCAGTTTAGGGCCGGCAGGGGCGCTCTCCTACGAGCAGTACTTC.